This TCR beta chain emerged from a study of CD8 T cells in Susac syndrome. Germline CDR1 MNHNY, CDR2 SVGAGI (reference sequence). This CDR3 is 14 amino acids long. Trimming pared 7 bases from V and 7 bases from J, leaving 17 bases between. The authors reverse transcribed roughly 0.5 to 1 ug RNA with random hexamers. Multiplex immunoSEQ PCR targeted 54 Vbeta and 13 Jbeta TCR beta segments. MiXCR, applied by TCRdb to the immunoSEQ multiplex PCR reads, yields one record per CDR3 protein. The sample lists tens of thousands of distinct CDR3 sequences; roughly 93% were seen once. Negative isolation yielded the CD8+ and CD4+ T cells, while FACS enriched the TEMRA cells.

Sequencing was carried out using CD8+ T cells from PBMCs. This clonotype was sampled from a human donor with multiple sclerosis. The J gene is TRBJ1-5, the V gene TRBV6-6; D unclear. In nucleotides, the CDR3 is TGTGCCAGCAACTACATGACGGCCGGCCAGCCCCAGCATTTT. The encoded protein is CASNYMTAGQPQHF.